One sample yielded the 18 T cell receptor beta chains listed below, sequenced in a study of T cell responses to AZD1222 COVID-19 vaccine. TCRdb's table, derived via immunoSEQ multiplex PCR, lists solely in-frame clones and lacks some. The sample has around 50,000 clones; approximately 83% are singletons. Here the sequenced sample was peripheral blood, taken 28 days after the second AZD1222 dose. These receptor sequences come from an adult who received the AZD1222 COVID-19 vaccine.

The CDR3 here is CASRGETYGYTF. The CDR3 nucleotides are TGTGCCAGCAGGGGGGAGACCTATGGCTACACCTTC. The rearrangement links TRBV6-4 to TRBJ1-2, with D possibly being TRBD1 (5 bases). The CDR3 length is 12 residues. Germline CDR1 and CDR2: MRHNA and SNTAGT. Trimming took 6 bases from V and 4 from J, leaving 9 bases between them.

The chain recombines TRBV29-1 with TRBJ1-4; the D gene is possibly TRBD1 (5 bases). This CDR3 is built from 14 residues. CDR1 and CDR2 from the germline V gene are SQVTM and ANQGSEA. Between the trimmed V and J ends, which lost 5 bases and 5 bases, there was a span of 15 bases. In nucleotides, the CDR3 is TGCAGCGTTACTGGGGCGATACGGAATGAAAAACTGTTTTTT. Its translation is CSVTGAIRNEKLFF.

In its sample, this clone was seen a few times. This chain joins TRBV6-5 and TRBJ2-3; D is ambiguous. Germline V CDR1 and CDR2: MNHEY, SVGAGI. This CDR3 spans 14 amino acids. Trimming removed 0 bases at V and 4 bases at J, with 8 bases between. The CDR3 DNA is TGTGCCAGCAGTTACTCGATCGGGCCAGATACGCAGTATTTT. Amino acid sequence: CASSYSIGPDTQYF.

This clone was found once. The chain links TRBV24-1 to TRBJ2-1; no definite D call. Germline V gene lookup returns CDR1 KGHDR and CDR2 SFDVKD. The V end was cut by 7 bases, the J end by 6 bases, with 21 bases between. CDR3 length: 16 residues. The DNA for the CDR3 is TGTGCCACCAGGGGGATGGGCACGGGCGTCTCCAATGAGCAGTTCTTC. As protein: CATRGMGTGVSNEQFF.

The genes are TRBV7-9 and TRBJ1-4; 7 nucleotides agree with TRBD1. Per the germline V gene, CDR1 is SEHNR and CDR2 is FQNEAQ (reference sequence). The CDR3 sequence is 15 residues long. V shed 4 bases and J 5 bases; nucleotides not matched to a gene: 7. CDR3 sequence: CASSSGDRQNEKLFF. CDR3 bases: TGTGCCAGCAGCTCGGGGGACAGACAGAATGAAAAACTGTTTTTT. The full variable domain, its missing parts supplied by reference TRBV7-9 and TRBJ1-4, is DTGVSQNPRHKITKRGQNVTFRCDPISEHNRLYWYRQTLGQGPEFLTYFQNEAQLEKSRLLSDRFSAERPKGSFSTLEIQRTEQGDSAMYLCASSSGDRQNEKLFFGSGTQLSVL.

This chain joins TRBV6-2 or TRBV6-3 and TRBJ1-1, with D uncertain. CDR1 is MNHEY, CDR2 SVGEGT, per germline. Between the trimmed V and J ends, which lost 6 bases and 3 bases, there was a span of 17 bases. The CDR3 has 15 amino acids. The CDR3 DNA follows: TGTGCCAGCAGCGAACCCAATAGGGTGGACACTGAAGCTTTCTTT. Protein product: CASSEPNRVDTEAFF.

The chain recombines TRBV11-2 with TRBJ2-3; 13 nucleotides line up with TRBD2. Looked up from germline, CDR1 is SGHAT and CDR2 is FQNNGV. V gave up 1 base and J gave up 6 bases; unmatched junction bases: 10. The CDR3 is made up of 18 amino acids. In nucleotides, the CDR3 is TGTGCCAGCAGCTTAGTAGGGTGGACTAGCGGGAGAGGGGATACGCAGTATTTT. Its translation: CASSLVGWTSGRGDTQYF.

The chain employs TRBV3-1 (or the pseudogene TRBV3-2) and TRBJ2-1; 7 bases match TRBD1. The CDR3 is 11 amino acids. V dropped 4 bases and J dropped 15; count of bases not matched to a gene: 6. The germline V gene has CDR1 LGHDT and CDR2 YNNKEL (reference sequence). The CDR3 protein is CASSRQGNWFF. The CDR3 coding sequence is TGTGCCAGCAGCCGACAGGGAAATTGGTTCTTC.

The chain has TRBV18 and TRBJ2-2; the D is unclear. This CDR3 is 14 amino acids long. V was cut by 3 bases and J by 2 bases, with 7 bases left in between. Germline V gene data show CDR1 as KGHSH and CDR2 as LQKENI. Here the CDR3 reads CASSPALNTGELFF. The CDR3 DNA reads TGTGCCAGCTCACCTGCCTTAAACACCGGGGAGCTGTTTTTT.

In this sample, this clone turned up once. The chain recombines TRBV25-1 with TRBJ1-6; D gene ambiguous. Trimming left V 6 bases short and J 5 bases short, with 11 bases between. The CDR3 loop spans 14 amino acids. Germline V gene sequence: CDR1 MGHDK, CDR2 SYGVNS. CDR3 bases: TGTGCCAGCAGGAGGAGGGAAGATAATTCACCCCTCCACTTT. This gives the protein CASRRREDNSPLHF.

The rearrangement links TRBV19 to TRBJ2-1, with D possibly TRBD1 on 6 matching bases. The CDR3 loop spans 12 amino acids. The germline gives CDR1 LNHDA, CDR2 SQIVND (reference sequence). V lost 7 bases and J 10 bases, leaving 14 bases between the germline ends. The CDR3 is CASTKQGYEQFF. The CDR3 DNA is TGTGCCAGTACTAAACAGGGATACGAGCAGTTCTTC.

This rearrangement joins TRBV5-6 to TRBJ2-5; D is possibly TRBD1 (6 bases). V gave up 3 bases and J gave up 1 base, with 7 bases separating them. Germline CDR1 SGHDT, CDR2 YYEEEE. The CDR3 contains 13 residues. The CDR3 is CASSWDTQETQYF. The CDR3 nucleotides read TGTGCCAGCAGCTGGGACACCCAAGAGACCCAGTACTTC.

The CDR3 DNA follows: TGCAGTGCTAGTGCCCTTCGGCGGGAGGGAAGGAATGAGCAGTTCTTC. Translated: CSASALRREGRNEQFF. J is TRBJ2-1 and V is TRBV20-1; TRBD2 aligns across 9 bases. Germline V gives CDR1 DFQATT, CDR2 SNEGSKA (reference sequence). The CDR3 is 16 residues long. V lost 3 bases, J lost 7 bases, and 13 bases stayed unmatched.

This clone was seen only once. This chain's CDR3 is CASSRTDSNQPQHF. The CDR3, as DNA: TGTGCCAGCAGCCGGACAGATAGCAATCAGCCCCAGCATTTT. This chain links TRBV11-2 with TRBJ1-5, with D possibly being TRBD1 (6 bases). V gave up 5 bases and J gave up 0 bases, with 8 bases separating them. The length of the CDR3 is 14 residues. Germline lookup yields CDR1 SGHAT and CDR2 FQNNGV.

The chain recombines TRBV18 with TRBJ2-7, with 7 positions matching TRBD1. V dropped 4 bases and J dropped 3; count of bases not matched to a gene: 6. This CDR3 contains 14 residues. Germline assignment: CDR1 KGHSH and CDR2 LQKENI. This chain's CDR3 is CASSLDREFYEQYF. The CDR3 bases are TGTGCCAGCTCACTAGACAGGGAATTCTACGAGCAGTACTTC.

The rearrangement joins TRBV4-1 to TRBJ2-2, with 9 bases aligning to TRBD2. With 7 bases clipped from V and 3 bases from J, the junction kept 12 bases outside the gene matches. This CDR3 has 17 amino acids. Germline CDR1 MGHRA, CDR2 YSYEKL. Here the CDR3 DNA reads TGCGCCAGCAACCCTATCGGCGGGAGGGAGCACACCGGGGAGCTGTTTTTT. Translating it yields CASNPIGGREHTGELFF.

The CDR3 is CASTPRGRIMNTEAFF. The DNA of the CDR3 is TGTGCCAGCACCCCCAGAGGGAGGATCATGAACACTGAAGCTTTCTTT. J is TRBJ1-1 and V is TRBV28; no definite D call. Per the germline V gene, CDR1 is MDHEN and CDR2 is SYDVKM. The CDR3 has 16 residues. V was shortened by 7 bases and J by 0 bases, with 18 bases between the two germline ends. Variable domain in full (rest from reference TRBV28 and TRBJ1-1): DVKVTQSSRYLVKRTGEKVFLECVQDMDHENMFWYRQDPGLGLRLIYFSYDVKMKEKGDIPEGYSVSREKKERFSLILESASTNQTSMYLCASTPRGRIMNTEAFFGQGTRLTVV.

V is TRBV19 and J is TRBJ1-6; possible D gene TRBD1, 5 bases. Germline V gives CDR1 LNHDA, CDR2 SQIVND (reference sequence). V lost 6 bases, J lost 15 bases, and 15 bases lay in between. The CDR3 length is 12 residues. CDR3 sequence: CASRERGGDLHF. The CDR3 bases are TGTGCCAGTAGGGAGAGAGGAGGGGACCTCCACTTT.